This TCR beta chain stems from a study of cytotoxic CD8 clonotypes in ibrutinib-treated CLL (dated by TCRdb to 2020 to 2022). Describing the broader study: The cohort had around twelve relapsed/refractory and approximately 14 treatment-naive patients; 17 to 18 were IGHV unmutated. Responses were partial in 24 patients and complete in 2; after median approximately 69 months follow-up, some 15 stayed in remission and about 12 progressed. Response samples were obtained after a median of around 11 months of treatment, with a range of about 6 to 36 months. An average of around 260,000 productive templates and 94,082 productive rearrangements was obtained per sample. Of the 86 people in the trial, approximately 28 had longitudinal samples available. Cryopreserved peripheral blood mononuclear cells were obtained prior to treatment, at the time of response, and at either disease progression or sustained remission. Every remission and progressive disease sample was obtained while ibrutinib was still being received by the patients. Overall results and qualifications from the work: Sampling times were not matched between patients in sustained remission and patients whose disease was progressing, and lymph node repertoires were not examined. Clonality rose at ibrutinib response, remained stable during sustained remission, and dropped back toward baseline at progression. Baseline clonality exceeded that of age-matched healthy donors and correlated strongly with circulating CD8+ T-cell counts. Public clonotypes were rare and either shrank or stayed stable during treatment, and the rise in clonality at ibrutinib response reflected expansion of private clonotypes.

Per the publication, the time point label means: about eleven months on ibrutinib. For TCR beta library preparation, approximately 1.8 micrograms of genomic DNA was extracted from cryopreserved PBMCs. Longitudinal blood samples from CLL patients on ibrutinib monotherapy were analyzed using high-throughput TCR beta sequencing. Patients were enrolled in a phase 2 open-label single-center ibrutinib monotherapy trial. Each clonotype received, on average, about 9.7x coverage in deep resolution sequencing performed on a MiSeq, where the target depth lay between 1 in 1 million and 1 in 200,000 T cells. TCR beta libraries were generated with the immunoSEQ hsTCRB Kit. The source study handled its data this way. The data were analyzed with ImmunoSEQ Analyzer and ImmunoSEQ Data Assistant, and V, D and J gene assignments followed IMGT definitions. Clonality was computed as one minus normalized Shannon entropy of productive rearrangement frequencies, ranging from 0 to 1. Public clonotype analysis was restricted to overrepresented clonotypes comprising at least 0.05% of each patient's repertoire. Repertoires from about a dozen age-matched healthy donors in immuneACCESS were used as clonality controls. Drawn from immuneACCESS, this table holds only the in-frame rearrangements with V and J called that TCRdb kept. Clones are partly lost; checked studies trace under half to an unresolved V gene and leave the rest unexplained. V and J calls and clone size follow that table, whereas D and trimming were derived from the DNA. Present in this sample are about 89,000 clones, approximately 78% of which were seen just once. The ten top clones hold about 30% of the sample.

About this clone itself: There is no known antigen for this receptor. No much larger clone is present one base from it, and per-base qualities are unavailable.

V is trimmed back by 8 bases and J by 6 bases, and the junction contains 12 bases that no gene match accounts for. The CDR3, from cysteine to phenylalanine, totals 14 residues. Kept here is only the CDR3 DNA, which spans 42 bases and is read in frame from base 1. CDR1 and CDR2 (MNHNY, SVGAGI) derive from the germline V gene (reference sequence). Recombination connected TRBV6-6 to TRBJ1-2; the central 7 bases match TRBD1. The clonotype originates from a human donor with chronic lymphocytic leukemia. The specimen comprised PBMCs, sampled after 12 months of ibrutinib treatment. The base sequence is TGTGCCAGCCTGGTCTCCGGGACAGTTGATGGCTACACCTTC. Its protein is CASLVSGTVDGYTF.